The 30 T cell receptor beta chains in this list originate from one sample, sequenced in a study of blood T cell repertoires in COVID-19. Profiled with immunoSEQ multiplex PCR; TCRdb holds only in-frame clones, not every one. The sample has 150,000 to 200,000 clones; roughly four fifths are singletons. Material: peripheral blood. These receptors all come from a woman of 80 years or more with COVID-19, enrolled during active disease.

The CDR3 protein is CASSPLGQSYEQYF. The CDR3, as DNA: TGTGCCAGCTCACCATTGGGACAGTCCTACGAGCAGTACTTC. The chain links TRBV18 to TRBJ2-7, with 7 nucleotides matching TRBD1. CDR3 length equals 14 residues. V gave up 2 bases and J gave up 1 base; unmatched junction bases: 2. Germline V gene data show CDR1 as KGHSH and CDR2 as LQKENI.

The chain is built from TRBV7-9 and TRBJ2-1, with 10 bases lining up with TRBD2. There are 17 residues in the CDR3. V gave up 6 bases and J gave up 3 bases; unmatched junction bases: 11. CDR1 and CDR2 (germline): SEHNR, FQNEAQ (reference sequence). CDR3 sequence: CASRGEREGGYYNEQFF. The CDR3 DNA reads TGTGCCAGCAGGGGTGAGCGGGAGGGTGGCTACTACAATGAGCAGTTCTTC.

This chain joins TRBV5-1 and TRBJ1-4; possibly TRBD1 for D (5 bases). V lost 2 bases to trimming and J lost 6 bases, with 14 bases between them. Looked up from germline, CDR1 is SGHRS and CDR2 is YFSETQ. CDR3 length: 15 amino acids. CDR3 sequence: CASSLVGGTDEKLFF. The CDR3 DNA follows: TGCGCCAGCAGCTTAGTAGGAGGGACCGATGAAAAACTGTTTTTT.

CDR3 nucleotide sequence: TGTGCCAGCAGCTCCGGATCGGGACTTCCTAGCACAGATACGCAGTATTTT. As protein: CASSSGSGLPSTDTQYF. The chain is built from TRBV5-8 and TRBJ2-3; perhaps TRBD2 as D (6 bases). Germline values: CDR1 SGHTS, CDR2 YDEGEE. V dropped 3 bases and J dropped 0 bases, with 17 bases sitting between them. This CDR3 has 17 amino acids.

The rearrangement uses TRBV20-1 and TRBJ2-5; D might be TRBD1 (6 bases). The CDR3 spans 13 residues. The germline CDR1 and CDR2 sequences are DFQATT and SNEGSKA (reference sequence). Trimming shortened V by 3 bases and J by 1 base, and 9 bases separated the two germline ends. This CDR3 reads CSASPTGQETQYF. The CDR3 bases are TGCAGTGCTAGTCCGACAGGCCAAGAGACCCAGTACTTC.

The chain joins TRBV6-5 to TRBJ2-7; TRBD1 matches at 7 bases. After removal of 2 bases from V and 2 bases from J, the junction contained 3 bases not matched to a gene. This CDR3 spans 14 amino acids. Per the germline V gene, CDR1 is MNHEY and CDR2 is SVGAGI. The CDR3 region is CASSYRDSPYEQYF. CDR3 nucleotide sequence: TGTGCCAGCAGTTACAGGGACAGCCCCTACGAGCAGTACTTC.

The chain couples TRBV10-3 to TRBJ2-5; 7 nucleotides align to TRBD1. Germline V gene lookup returns CDR1 ENHRY and CDR2 SYGVKD. This CDR3 is 14 amino acids long. V shed 0 bases, J shed 5 bases, and the junction held 3 bases outside the gene matches. The CDR3 sequence: CAISESTGKETQYF. Here the CDR3 DNA reads TGTGCCATCAGTGAGTCGACAGGGAAGGAGACCCAGTACTTC.

CDR3 DNA sequence: TGTGCCAGCAGCCCGCTCGACGGCGGCACTGAAGCTTTCTTT. As protein: CASSPLDGGTEAFF. This chain connects TRBV4-2 to TRBJ1-1; no clear D gene. Deletions cut 4 bases from V and 4 bases from J, with 13 bases between. The CDR3 loop spans 14 amino acids. Germline V gene data show CDR1 as LGHNA and CDR2 as YNFKEQ.

The chain carries TRBV7-3 and TRBJ1-1; possibly TRBD1 for D (5 bases). V lost 4 bases and J lost 0, with 18 bases in between. Germline CDR1 and CDR2: SGHTA and FQGTGA. The CDR3 is made up of 17 amino acids. Written as DNA, the CDR3 is TGTGCCAGCAGCTCATCCCCCTTGACAGCCATGAACACTGAAGCTTTCTTT. Amino acids: CASSSSPLTAMNTEAFF.

The table lists this clone with a count of one. The CDR3 region is CASSLGPGTGGIYGYTF. Here the CDR3 DNA reads TGTGCCAGCAGCTTAGGACCCGGGACAGGGGGCATCTATGGCTACACCTTC. The rearrangement joins TRBV7-2 to TRBJ1-2; 12 positions agree with TRBD1. Germline CDR1 reads SGHTA; CDR2 reads FQGNSA. The CDR3 contains 17 residues. After removal of 1 base from V and 4 bases from J, the junction contained 7 bases not matched to a gene.

The rearrangement joins TRBV6-6 to TRBJ2-7, with 7 bases fitting TRBD2. V lost 0 bases, J lost 3 bases, and 8 bases stayed unmatched. Germline values: CDR1 MNHNY, CDR2 SVGAGI (reference sequence). This CDR3 spans 16 amino acids. The DNA for the CDR3 is TGTGCCAGCAGTTACTCGCAACGCGGGAGTGGCTACGAGCAGTACTTC. Translation gives CASSYSQRGSGYEQYF.

V and J are TRBV21-1 and TRBJ1-2. TRBV21-1 is given as a pseudogene. This CDR3 is built from 16 residues. The CDR3 DNA reads as TGTGCCAGCAGCAAAGGGGAGGTCGCGGCCCTGGGGTGCTACACCTTC. Translating gives CASSKGEVAALGCYTF.

This clone was detected a few times. The CDR3 region has the DNA TGCGCCAGCAGCCAACCACTAGCGGGAGGGCCTGACGAGCAGTACTTC. This gives the protein CASSQPLAGGPDEQYF. The genes are TRBV4-1 and TRBJ2-7, with 13 bases aligning to TRBD2. Losses at the gene ends were 2 bases for V and 5 bases for J; bases not matched to a gene: 6. The CDR3 totals 16 residues. The germline gives CDR1 MGHRA, CDR2 YSYEKL.

This sequence joins TRBV2 and TRBJ2-6; weak D call: TRBD1 (5 bases). V lost 4 bases, J lost 4 bases, and 11 bases lay in between. The germline gives CDR1 SNHLY, CDR2 FYNNEI. The CDR3 extends over 15 amino acids. The CDR3 DNA is TGTGCCAGCAGTGTAGAAGGGGTCGGGGCCAACGTCCTGACTTTC. The encoded protein is CASSVEGVGANVLTF.

The rearrangement joins TRBV27 to TRBJ2-7; 9 bases match TRBD2. CDR3 length: 14 residues. Germline CDR1 is MNHEY and CDR2 is SMNVEV (reference sequence). The junction had 4 bases not matched to a gene; V was cut back by 4 bases and J by 3 bases. In DNA form, the CDR3 reads TGTGCCAGCAGTTCGCGGGGGGGCCTCTACGAGCAGTACTTC. As protein: CASSSRGGLYEQYF.

In its sample, this clone was seen a few times. The chain is built from TRBV2 and TRBJ1-4; TRBD1 aligns across 11 bases. CDR3 length: 11 amino acids. The V and J ends lost 6 bases and 16 bases, in that order; junction bases with no gene match: 4. CDR1 and CDR2 from the germline V gene are SNHLY and FYNNEI. The CDR3 here is CASSAGTGGFF. The CDR3 region has the DNA TGTGCCAGCAGCGCTGGGACAGGGGGGTTTTTT.

DNA for the CDR3: TGTGCCAGCAGTTATAGTGTCTACAATGAGCAGTTCTTC. Translated: CASSYSVYNEQFF. The chain couples TRBV6-2 or TRBV6-3 to TRBJ2-1; no reliable D call. The CDR3 length is 13 residues. Trimming pared 3 bases from V and 3 bases from J, leaving 6 bases between. Germline V gene sequence: CDR1 MNHEY, CDR2 SVGEGT.

The chain recombines TRBV9 with TRBJ1-1, with TRBD1 matching 10 bases. V trimming: 4 bases; J trimming: 4 bases; junction bases outside the gene matches: 7. This CDR3 has 15 residues. Germline assignment: CDR1 SGDLS and CDR2 YYNGEE. The CDR3 region has the DNA TGTGCCAGCAGCAAAACCGGGACAGGGGTCACTGAAGCTTTCTTT. This gives the protein CASSKTGTGVTEAFF.

The rearrangement joins TRBV9 to TRBJ1-3; no definite D call. Germline loops: CDR1 SGDLS, CDR2 YYNGEE. CDR3 length equals 15 residues. Deletions cut 0 bases from V and 0 bases from J, with 7 bases between. CDR3 sequence (DNA): TGTGCCAGCAGCGTAGAACTAGACTCTGGAAACACCATATATTTT. Protein product: CASSVELDSGNTIYF.

The chain is built from TRBV7-8 and TRBJ1-6, with D hard to call. Trimming removed 1 base from V and 6 bases from J, with 7 bases in between. Germline V gene lookup returns CDR1 SGHVS and CDR2 FQNEAQ. The CDR3 spans 14 residues. As DNA, the CDR3 is TGTGCCAGCAGCTTAGGCAACAGTAATTCACCCCTCCACTTT. It yields the protein CASSLGNSNSPLHF.

The chain recombines TRBV6-6 with TRBJ1-5, with a weak D call TRBD1 (6 bases). V dropped 5 bases and J dropped 3 bases, with 11 bases sitting between them. The length of the CDR3 is 14 residues. Germline V lookup: CDR1 MNHNY, CDR2 SVGAGI (reference sequence). CDR3 sequence: CASSLDSFNQPQHF. In DNA form, the CDR3 reads TGTGCCAGCAGTCTGGACAGCTTCAATCAGCCCCAGCATTTT.

This clone was detected a few times. The J gene is TRBJ1-1, the V gene TRBV19; D is uncertain. V dropped 3 bases and J dropped 0 bases, with 17 bases sitting between them. CDR3 length: 17 residues. CDR1 and CDR2 (germline): LNHDA, SQIVND (reference sequence). In DNA form, the CDR3 reads TGTGCCAGTAGTATGACTGTTAGGAGGCAGTTGAACACTGAAGCTTTCTTT. Translated, it gives CASSMTVRRQLNTEAFF.

The rearrangement joins TRBV2 to TRBJ1-6; the match to TRBD1 covers 8 bases. V trimming: 3 bases; J trimming: 7 bases; junction bases outside the gene matches: 2. The length of the CDR3 is 14 residues. The V gene's germline CDR1 is SNHLY and CDR2 FYNNEI. CDR3 DNA sequence: TGTGCCAGCAGTGAGCAGGGGGCAAATTCACCCCTCCACTTT. It yields the protein CASSEQGANSPLHF.

Comments on this clone: Mismatch with germline at one junction end may stem from a read error. The chain couples TRBV5-1 to TRBJ2-3, with TRBD2 matching 9 bases. CDR3 size: 17 residues. CDR1 is SGHRS, CDR2 YFSETQ, per germline. The CDR3 DNA follows: TGCACCAGCAGCTTGGCCCGCGGGCTAGCGGGGACAGATACGCAGTATTTT. Amino acids: CTSSLARGLAGTDTQYF.

The J gene is TRBJ1-1, the V gene TRBV5-1; 7 bases align to TRBD1. The CDR3 spans 15 residues. V lost 2 bases, J lost 2 bases, and 6 bases stayed unmatched. Germline V gene lookup returns CDR1 SGHRS and CDR2 YFSETQ. The CDR3: CASSFRDRENTEAFF. CDR3 nucleotide sequence: TGCGCCAGCAGCTTCCGGGACAGAGAAAACACTGAAGCTTTCTTT.

This clone was found once. The rearrangement uses TRBV30 and TRBJ1-1; no reliable D call. V gave up 5 bases and J gave up 3 bases, with 7 bases separating them. Germline CDR1 and CDR2: GTSNPN and SVGIG (reference sequence). The CDR3 extends over 11 amino acids. The CDR3 protein is CAWERDTEAFF. Here the CDR3 DNA reads TGTGCCTGGGAGAGGGACACTGAAGCTTTCTTT.

This clone was found a few times. The chain joins TRBV4-1 to TRBJ2-1, with 8 bases matching TRBD2. The CDR3 extends over 16 amino acids. From germline, CDR1 is MGHRA and CDR2 YSYEKL. Losses at the gene ends were 3 bases for V and 4 bases for J; bases not matched to a gene: 8. The CDR3 reads CASSQSTSGSYNEQFF. CDR3 in DNA: TGCGCCAGCAGCCAGTCTACTAGCGGCAGTTACAATGAGCAGTTCTTC.

V is TRBV19 and J is TRBJ1-1; 7 positions agree with TRBD1. This CDR3 has 14 amino acids. J was trimmed by 3 bases and V by 5 bases; bases with no gene match: 6. The germline V gene encodes CDR1 LNHDA and CDR2 SQIVND (reference sequence). The CDR3 region has the DNA TGTGCCAGTAGTGCCACAGGGGCGCACACTGAAGCTTTCTTT. Its protein product is CASSATGAHTEAFF.

The rearrangement uses TRBV4-1 and TRBJ1-6; perhaps TRBD1 as D (6 bases). V lost 1 base, J lost 9 bases, and 10 bases lay in between. The length of the CDR3 is 14 residues. From germline, CDR1 is MGHRA and CDR2 YSYEKL. The DNA of the CDR3 is TGCGCCAGCAGCCAAGGGACAGTACCTTCACCCCTCCACTTT. This codes for CASSQGTVPSPLHF.

On this clone: Germline is not matched at one junction end, which may reflect a read error. The rearrangement links TRBV5-1 to TRBJ2-5; 9 bases are a match to TRBD1. The CDR3 extends over 16 amino acids. Germline loops: CDR1 SGHRS, CDR2 YFSETQ. CDR3 nucleotide sequence: TGCGCCAGCAGGTTGGGGGGGACAGGGCCCCAAGAGACCCAGTACTTC. Protein sequence: CASRLGGTGPQETQYF.